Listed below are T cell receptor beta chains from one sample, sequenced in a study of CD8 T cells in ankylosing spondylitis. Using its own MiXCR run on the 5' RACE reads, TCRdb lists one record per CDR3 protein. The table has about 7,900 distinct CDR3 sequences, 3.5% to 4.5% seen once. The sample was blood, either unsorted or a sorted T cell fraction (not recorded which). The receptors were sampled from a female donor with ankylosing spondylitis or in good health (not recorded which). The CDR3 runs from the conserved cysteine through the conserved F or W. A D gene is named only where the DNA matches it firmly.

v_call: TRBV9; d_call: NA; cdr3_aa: CASSVDGRTYGYTF
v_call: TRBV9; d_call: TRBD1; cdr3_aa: CASSPTGQGLSGANVLTF
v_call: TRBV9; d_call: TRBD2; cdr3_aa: CASSVDGGAYNEQFF
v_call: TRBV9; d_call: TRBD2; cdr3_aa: CASSVVGLGDTQYF
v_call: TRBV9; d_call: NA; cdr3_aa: CASSAPGNEQYF
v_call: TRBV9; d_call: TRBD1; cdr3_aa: CASSGRTGQSEAFF
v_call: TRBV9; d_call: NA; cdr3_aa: CASSPAKWGNYGYTF
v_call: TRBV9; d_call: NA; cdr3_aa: CASSEYRNTGELFF
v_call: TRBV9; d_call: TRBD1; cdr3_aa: CASSDRDRPYEQYF
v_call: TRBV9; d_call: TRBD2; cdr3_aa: CASSVVGLVTDTQYF
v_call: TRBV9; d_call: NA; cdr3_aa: CASSVGRDPYNEQFF
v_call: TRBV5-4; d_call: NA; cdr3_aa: CASGRWANTGELLF
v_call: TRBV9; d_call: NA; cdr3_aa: CASSDEQQATTHEQYF
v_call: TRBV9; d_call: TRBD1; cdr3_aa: CASSGGQGAMNTEAFF
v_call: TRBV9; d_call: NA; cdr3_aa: CASREDHYGYTF
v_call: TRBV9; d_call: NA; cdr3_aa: CASSVGQGTGELFF
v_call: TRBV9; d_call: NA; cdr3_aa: CASCLGGSNTGELFF
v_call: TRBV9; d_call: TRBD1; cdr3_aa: CASSVEDRGLSGYTF
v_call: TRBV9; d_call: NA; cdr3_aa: CASSSMGGGTDTQYF
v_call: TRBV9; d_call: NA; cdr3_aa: CASSDVNYGYTF
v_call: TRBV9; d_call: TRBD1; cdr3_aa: CASSVGMAQGVGYGYTF
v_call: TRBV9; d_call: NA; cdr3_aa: CASSGHTMGYGYTF
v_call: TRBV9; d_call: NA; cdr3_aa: CASSVAWASYEQYF
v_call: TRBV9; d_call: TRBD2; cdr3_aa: CASSVSGGLTDTQYF
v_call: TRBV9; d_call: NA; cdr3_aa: CASSPRGDYEQYF
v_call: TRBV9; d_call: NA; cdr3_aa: CASSPSRGIGTGELFF
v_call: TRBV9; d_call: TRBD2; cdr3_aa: CASSVAGLAEETQYF
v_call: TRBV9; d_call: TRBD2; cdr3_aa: CASSAGTGGIQETQYF
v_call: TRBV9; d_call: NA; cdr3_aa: CASSVEGVTNEQFF
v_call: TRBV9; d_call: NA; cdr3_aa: CASSVGDSTSYEQYF
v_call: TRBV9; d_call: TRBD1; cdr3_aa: CASSSTGGGTEAFF
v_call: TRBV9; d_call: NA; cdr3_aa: CASSVSGATQETQYF
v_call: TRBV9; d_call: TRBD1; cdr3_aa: CASSAGQAGSYEQYF
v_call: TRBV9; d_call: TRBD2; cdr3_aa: CASSALGVAGVETQYF
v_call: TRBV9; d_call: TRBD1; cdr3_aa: CASSIQGGNEQYF
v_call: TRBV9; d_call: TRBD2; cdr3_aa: CASSVVERGSTDTQYF
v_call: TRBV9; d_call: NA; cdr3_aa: CASSVESTDTQYF
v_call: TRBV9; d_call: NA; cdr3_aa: CASSPGQFSTYEQYF
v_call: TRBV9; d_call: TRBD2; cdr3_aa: CASSVLAGNTDTQYF
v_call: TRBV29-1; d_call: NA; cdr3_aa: CSVDYRDVNQPQHF
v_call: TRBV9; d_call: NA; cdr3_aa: CASSSQDVMSSYEQYF
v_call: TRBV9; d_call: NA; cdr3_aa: CASSEKGGGTGELFF